The 25 T cell receptor beta chains presented below share a single source sample, sequenced in a study of blood T cells in healthy people across ages. The use of a sample-barcoded 5' primer and a J-beta primer mix characterized a second PCR of about 7 to 12 cycles. Using its own MiXCR run on the 5' RACE reads, TCRdb lists one record per CDR3 protein. The sample lists 1.5 million to 2 million distinct CDR3 sequences; about 30% were seen once. What was sequenced was blood. Receptors originate from a woman aged 25 to 39 in good health.

V usage is TRBV20-1 and J usage is TRBJ2-4; 9 bases line up with TRBD1. The J call could be wrong; TRBJ2-7 is a better fit for the DNA end. The CDR3 totals 13 residues. CDR1 is DFQATT, CDR2 SNEGSKA, per germline (reference sequence). Written as DNA, the CDR3 is TGCAGTGCTCGACGGGACAGGGAACGCGAGCAGTACTTC. It encodes CSARRDREREQYF.

As for this clonotype: Sequence at one end of the junction differs from germline and may be a read error. The rearrangement links TRBV12-3 or TRBV12-4 to TRBJ2-7; D is unresolved. The end of the DNA is better explained by TRBJ2-4, so the J call may be wrong. The CDR3 consists of 13 residues. CDR3 nucleotides: TGTACCAGCAGTTTAATCGCTGAGAACATTCAGTACTTC. The encoded protein is CTSSLIAENIQYF.

The chain is built from TRBV7-2 and TRBJ1-2; D unresolved. Germline loops: CDR1 SGHTA, CDR2 FQGNSA. The CDR3 contains 14 residues. Trimming shortened V by 2 bases and J by 9 bases, and 16 bases separated the two germline ends. The chain's CDR3 is CASSLLAGGASYTF. The CDR3, as DNA: TGTGCCAGCAGCTTATTGGCAGGCGGCGCGAGCTACACCTTC.

The V gene is TRBV5-1, the J gene TRBJ2-2; 11 bases fit TRBD1. The CDR3 is 13 amino acids. The V gene's germline CDR1 is SGHRS and CDR2 YFSETQ. The V gene end was trimmed by 6 bases and the J gene end by 6 bases; junction bases not matched to a gene: 1. The CDR3 here is CASMGQGAGELFF. DNA for the CDR3: TGCGCCAGCATGGGACAGGGGGCCGGGGAGCTGTTTTTT.

This clonotype was counted a few times. The chain has TRBV12-3 or TRBV12-4 and TRBJ1-5; D is possibly TRBD1 (5 bases). Trimming left V 7 bases short and J 1 base short, with 23 bases between. The CDR3 runs to 18 residues. In nucleotides, the CDR3 is TGTGCCAGCACCGAGGAAGAGGACGGGGCTAAGAGCAATCAGCCCCAGCATTTT. Protein: CASTEEEDGAKSNQPQHF.

The chain recombines TRBV7-2 with TRBJ2-6; 11 bases match TRBD2. The V segment lost 5 bases and the J segment 0 bases; nucleotides outside the gene matches: 9. The length of the CDR3 is 19 residues. The V gene's germline CDR1 is SGHTA and CDR2 FQGNSA. CDR3 loop: CASSPGGLAAFSGANVLTF. The CDR3 DNA sequence: TGTGCCAGCAGCCCAGGGGGACTAGCGGCATTCTCTGGGGCCAACGTCCTGACTTTC.

This clonotype has a count of ten or more. This chain uses TRBV15 with TRBJ2-5; D remains ambiguous. The length of the CDR3 is 13 residues. V lost 0 bases to trimming and J lost 5 bases, with 7 bases between them. Germline values: CDR1 LNHNV, CDR2 YYDKDF (reference sequence). Written as DNA, the CDR3 is TGTGCCACCAGCAGAGATTTCGGGGAGACCCAGTACTTC. This translates into CATSRDFGETQYF.

The rearrangement links TRBV29-1 to TRBJ2-7, with D perhaps TRBD1 or TRBD2 (7 bases each). CDR3 length equals 14 residues. V gave up 0 bases and J gave up 3 bases, with 12 bases separating them. The germline V gene has CDR1 SQVTM and CDR2 ANQGSEA. For the CDR3, the DNA is TGCAGCGTTGAAGAAGGGGGCGGGAGCTACGAGCAGTACTTC. It translates to CSVEEGGGSYEQYF.

In this sample, this clonotype turned up many times. DNA for the CDR3: TGCAGCGTTGACCAGGGGGGCTCTGGGGCCAACGTCCTGACTTTC. The encoded protein is CSVDQGGSGANVLTF. This chain links TRBV29-1 with TRBJ2-6; the D gene is possibly TRBD1 (7 bases). There are 15 residues in the CDR3. Germline CDR1 SQVTM, CDR2 ANQGSEA. The germline V and J ends were trimmed by 3 bases and 0 bases, with 9 bases remaining between them. The variable domain in full, completed from reference TRBV29-1 and TRBJ2-6, reads SAVISQKPSRDICQRGTSLTIQCQVDSQVTMMFWYRQQPGQSLTLIATANQGSEATYESGFVIDKFPISRPNLTFSTLTVSNMSPEDSSIYLCSVDQGGSGANVLTFGAGSRLTVL.

This clonotype was counted many times. The chain employs TRBV12-3 or TRBV12-4 and TRBJ2-2; D unresolved. The CDR3 extends over 12 amino acids. V lost 5 bases and J 6 bases, leaving 7 bases between the germline ends. The CDR3 DNA follows: TGTGCCAGCAGTCTCCCCCCCGGGGAGCTGTTTTTT. This translates into CASSLPPGELFF.

This clonotype has only a few counts. CDR3 DNA: TGTGCCAGCAGCTGGAGGGGCGGGGAGCAGTACTTC. It codes for CASSWRGGEQYF. This chain uses TRBV12-3 or TRBV12-4 with TRBJ2-4, with TRBD2 as a possible D gene (6 bases). The CDR3 totals 12 residues. Trimming pared 6 bases from V and 13 bases from J, leaving 16 bases between.

In its sample, this clonotype was seen a few times. V is TRBV12-3 or TRBV12-4 and J is TRBJ2-3, with D possibly being TRBD1 or TRBD2 (5 bases each). The length of the CDR3 is 15 residues. V dropped 3 bases and J dropped 4 bases, with 14 bases sitting between them. CDR3 in amino acids: CASSLHAGSPDTQYF. CDR3 in DNA: TGTGCCAGCAGTTTGCACGCAGGGAGTCCAGATACGCAGTATTTT.

In its sample, this clonotype was seen a few times. The chain links TRBV9 to TRBJ1-3; D remains unclear. This CDR3 has 14 amino acids. V lost 0 bases and J lost 2, with 6 bases in between. CDR1 SGDLS and CDR2 YYNGEE come from the germline V gene. The CDR3 protein is CASSVVGTGNTIYF. The CDR3 DNA reads as TGTGCCAGCAGCGTAGTGGGTACTGGAAACACCATATATTTT.

This chain's CDR3 is CATIRQQGVGNTEAFF. CDR3 coding DNA: TGTGCCACCATACGGCAACAGGGAGTAGGGAACACTGAAGCTTTCTTT. This chain joins TRBV6-5 and TRBJ1-1, with TRBD1 as a possible D gene (6 bases). Trimming left V 10 bases short and J 1 base short, with 22 bases between. Germline V lookup: CDR1 MNHEY, CDR2 SVGAGI. This CDR3 is 16 amino acids long.

This rearrangement joins TRBV28 to TRBJ1-5, with D hard to call. The CDR3 spans 13 residues. Germline V gene data show CDR1 as MDHEN and CDR2 as SYDVKM. V was clipped by 2 bases and J by 7 bases, with 9 bases between them. The CDR3 DNA follows: TGTGCCAGCAGTTTAACCGGGAGGCAGCCCCAGCATTTT. Its protein is CASSLTGRQPQHF.

This clonotype has only a few counts. V gene TRBV12-3 or TRBV12-4 combines with J gene TRBJ1-5, with D tentatively TRBD1 (6 bases). The CDR3 covers 15 residues. The V end lost 4 bases, the J end lost 7 bases, and 17 bases lay between the germline ends. The CDR3 spells CASSSARGGSQPQHF. DNA for the CDR3: TGTGCCAGCAGTTCCGCGAGGGGGGGTTCCCAGCCCCAGCATTTT.

This clonotype showed up just once. This chain links TRBV6-6 with TRBJ1-5, with D hard to call. In germline, CDR1 is MNHNY, CDR2 SVGAGI (reference sequence). V was trimmed by 6 bases and J by 5 bases, leaving 17 bases between them. The CDR3 consists of 15 residues. DNA for the CDR3: TGTGCCAGCAGCATCGGACGGAGGCAAGATCAGCCCCAGCATTTT. This translates into CASSIGRRQDQPQHF.

This clonotype was observed many times. This chain links TRBV5-1 with TRBJ2-5; tentatively, D is TRBD2 (5 bases). Deletions cut 4 bases from V and 2 bases from J, with 12 bases between. CDR1 is SGHRS, CDR2 YFSETQ, per germline. CDR3 size: 14 residues. CDR3 sequence reads: CASSRDGVQETQYF. In DNA form, the CDR3 reads TGCGCCAGCAGCCGGGATGGGGTTCAAGAGACCCAGTACTTC.

This clonotype was found many times. The chain is built from TRBV15 and TRBJ2-5, with TRBD1 matching over 7 bases. Germline V gene data show CDR1 as LNHNV and CDR2 as YYDKDF (reference sequence). V shed 0 bases, J shed 4 bases, and the junction held 2 bases outside the gene matches. The CDR3 extends over 14 amino acids. CDR3: CATSRDRQGETQYF. The DNA for the CDR3 is TGTGCCACCAGCAGAGACCGACAGGGAGAGACCCAGTACTTC.

This clonotype was picked up a small number of times. This chain links TRBV7-2 with TRBJ1-2; tentatively, D is TRBD1 (5 bases). V dropped 5 bases and J dropped 3 bases, with 13 bases sitting between them. The CDR3 extends over 14 amino acids. Germline assignment: CDR1 SGHTA and CDR2 FQGNSA. The CDR3 loop reads CASSMRQYDYGYTF. The DNA of the CDR3 is TGTGCCAGCAGCATGAGACAGTATGACTATGGCTACACCTTC.

The CDR3 reads CASREGTSVREQFF. The CDR3 DNA sequence: TGTGCCAGCAGAGAAGGGACTAGCGTTCGGGAGCAGTTCTTC. The chain joins TRBV12-3 or TRBV12-4 to TRBJ2-1, with 10 bases that match TRBD2. The V segment lost 6 bases and the J segment 10 bases; nucleotides outside the gene matches: 9. The CDR3 runs 14 residues.

This clonotype appeared a single time. This chain links TRBV6-1 with TRBJ2-2; no clear D gene. The CDR3 is 13 residues long. V was clipped by 7 bases and J by 3 bases, with 9 bases between them. The germline CDR1 and CDR2 sequences are MNHNS and SASEGT. The CDR3 reads CASKNIDTGELFF. Here the CDR3 DNA reads TGTGCCAGCAAAAATATAGACACCGGGGAGCTGTTTTTT.

This clonotype was seen only a few times. This chain connects TRBV20-1 to TRBJ2-3; 11 positions agree with TRBD2. Per germline, CDR1 DFQATT and CDR2 SNEGSKA (reference sequence). V lost 1 base and J lost 0; bases outside the gene matches: 15. There are 20 residues in the CDR3. CDR3 coding DNA: TGCAGTGCTAGAGCGATAGCTGGGACTAGCGGTCCCTCTAGCACAGATACGCAGTATTTT. Encoded protein: CSARAIAGTSGPSSTDTQYF.

V is TRBV28 and J is TRBJ1-2; no clear D gene. Germline-derived CDR1 and CDR2 are MDHEN and SYDVKM. The ends were cut back, 7 bases at V and 7 bases at J, with 19 bases in the middle. The CDR3 spans 14 residues. Here the CDR3 DNA reads TGTGCCAGCACCTTAAGCGCAGCGACCTGTGGCTACACCTTC. This sequence encodes CASTLSAATCGYTF.

The chain combines TRBV30 with TRBJ1-1; TRBD1 agrees at 8 bases. After removal of 2 bases from V and 3 bases from J, the junction contained 2 bases not matched to a gene. CDR1 is GTSNPN, CDR2 SVGIG, per germline (reference sequence). The CDR3 has 13 amino acids. The CDR3 DNA follows: TGTGCCTGGAGTTCGACAGGGGACACTGAAGCTTTCTTT. Translated: CAWSSTGDTEAFF.